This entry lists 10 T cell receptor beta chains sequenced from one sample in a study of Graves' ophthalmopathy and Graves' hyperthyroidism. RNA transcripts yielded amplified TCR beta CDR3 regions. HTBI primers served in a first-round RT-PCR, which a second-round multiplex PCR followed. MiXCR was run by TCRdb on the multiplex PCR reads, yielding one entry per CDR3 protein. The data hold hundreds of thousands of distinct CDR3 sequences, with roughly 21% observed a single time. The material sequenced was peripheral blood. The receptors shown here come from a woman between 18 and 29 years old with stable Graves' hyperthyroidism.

DNA for the CDR3: TGTGCCAGCAGCCTCCCCCAGGACAGTTACTATCAGCCCCAGCATTTT. This translates into CASSLPQDSYYQPQHF. This chain connects TRBV28 to TRBJ1-5; TRBD1 might be the D (6 bases). CDR1 and CDR2 (germline): MDHEN, SYDVKM. Trimming left V 6 bases short and J 5 bases short, with 20 bases between. The CDR3 has 16 residues.

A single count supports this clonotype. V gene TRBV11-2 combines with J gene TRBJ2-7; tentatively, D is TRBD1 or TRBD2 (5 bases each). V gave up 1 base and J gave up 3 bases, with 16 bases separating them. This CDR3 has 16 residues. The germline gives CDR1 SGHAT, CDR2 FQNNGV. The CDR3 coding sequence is TGTGCCAGCAGCTTAGTCGGGACCCGAGTCGGCTACGAGCAGTACTTC. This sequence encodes CASSLVGTRVGYEQYF.

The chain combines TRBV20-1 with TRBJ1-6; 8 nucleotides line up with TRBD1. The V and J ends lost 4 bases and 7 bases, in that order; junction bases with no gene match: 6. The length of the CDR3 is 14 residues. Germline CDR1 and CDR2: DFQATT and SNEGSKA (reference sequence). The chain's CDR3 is CSANARGLNSPLHF. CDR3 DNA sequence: TGCAGTGCTAACGCCAGGGGGCTAAATTCACCCCTCCACTTT.

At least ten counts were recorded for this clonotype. This CDR3 is CASSQHTGGTEAFF. The CDR3 coding sequence is TGTGCCAGCAGTCAACATACAGGGGGCACTGAAGCTTTCTTT. This chain uses TRBV12-3 or TRBV12-4 with TRBJ1-1; 8 bases align to TRBD1. This CDR3 contains 14 residues. J was trimmed by 4 bases and V by 5 bases; bases with no gene match: 6.

Here the CDR3 DNA reads TGTGCCAGCTCACCGGGACCCCGGGCCGGCCTGAACTATGGCTACACCTTC. This sequence encodes CASSPGPRAGLNYGYTF. This chain joins TRBV18 and TRBJ1-2, with TRBD1 as a possible D gene (5 bases). The CDR3 loop spans 17 amino acids. The V end lost 3 bases, the J end lost 2 bases, and 19 bases lay between the germline ends. Germline V gene sequence: CDR1 KGHSH, CDR2 LQKENI.

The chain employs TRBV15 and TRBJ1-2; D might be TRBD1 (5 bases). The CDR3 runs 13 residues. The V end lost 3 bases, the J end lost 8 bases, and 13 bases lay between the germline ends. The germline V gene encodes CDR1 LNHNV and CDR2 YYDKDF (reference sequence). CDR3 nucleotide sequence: TGTGCCACCAGCAGGTCCGGACCAGGGGGCTACACCTTC. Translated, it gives CATSRSGPGGYTF.

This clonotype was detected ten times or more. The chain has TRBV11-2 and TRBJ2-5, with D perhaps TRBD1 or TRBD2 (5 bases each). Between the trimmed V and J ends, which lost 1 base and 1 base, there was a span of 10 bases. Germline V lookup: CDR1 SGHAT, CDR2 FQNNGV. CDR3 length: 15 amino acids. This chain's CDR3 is CASSLGRDVQETQYF. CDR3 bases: TGTGCCAGCAGCTTAGGCAGGGACGTCCAAGAGACCCAGTACTTC.

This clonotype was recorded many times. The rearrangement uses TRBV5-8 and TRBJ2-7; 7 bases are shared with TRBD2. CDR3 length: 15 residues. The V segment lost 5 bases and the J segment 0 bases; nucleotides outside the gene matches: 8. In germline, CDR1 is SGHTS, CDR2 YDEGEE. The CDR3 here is CASRQLARFSYEQYF. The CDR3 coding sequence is TGTGCCAGCAGACAACTAGCGCGTTTCTCCTACGAGCAGTACTTC. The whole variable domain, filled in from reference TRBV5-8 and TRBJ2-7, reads EAGVTQSPTHLIKTRGQQATLRCSPISGHTSVYWYQQALGLGLQFLLWYDEGEERNRGNFPPRFSGRQFPNYSSELNVNALELEDSALYLCASRQLARFSYEQYFGPGTRLTVT.

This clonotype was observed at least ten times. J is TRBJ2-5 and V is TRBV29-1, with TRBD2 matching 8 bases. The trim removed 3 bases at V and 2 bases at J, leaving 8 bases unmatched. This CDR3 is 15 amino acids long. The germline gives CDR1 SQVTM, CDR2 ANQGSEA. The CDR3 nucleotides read TGCAGCGTTGATGGGGCGGGAGGTGGGCAAGAGACCCAGTACTTC. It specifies CSVDGAGGGQETQYF.

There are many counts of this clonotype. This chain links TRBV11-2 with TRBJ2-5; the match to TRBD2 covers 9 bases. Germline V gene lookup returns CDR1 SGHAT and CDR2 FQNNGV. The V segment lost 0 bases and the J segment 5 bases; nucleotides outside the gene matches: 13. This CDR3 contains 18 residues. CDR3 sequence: CASSLDIAGGPSEETQYF. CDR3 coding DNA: TGTGCCAGCAGCTTAGATATTGCGGGAGGGCCGAGCGAGGAGACCCAGTACTTC.